This TCR beta chain appears in the sequencing data of a study of Graves' ophthalmopathy and Graves' hyperthyroidism. Study-level results: In blood, most expanded thyroid clonotypes above 0.001 frequency were also detected.

Exclusion criteria comprised other autoimmune diseases, uncontrolled infections, pregnancy or lactation in patients. Transcripts of RNA were the source for amplifying TCR beta CDR3 regions. A first-round RT-PCR used HTBI primers, followed by a second-round multiplex PCR. TCRdb fed the multiplex PCR reads into MiXCR, producing one record per CDR3 protein. The sample carries about 660,000 distinct CDR3 sequences, about two fifths recorded once. The CDR3 has 15 amino acids. The germline V gene has CDR1 SGHVS and CDR2 FQNEAQ. With 5 bases removed from V and 1 base from J, the gap between germline ends came to 14 bases. Points on this clonotype: The target antigen is unknown.

The rearrangement links TRBV7-8 to TRBJ2-5, with D possibly matching TRBD2 (5 bases). The sequence was collected from an adult man with Graves' ophthalmopathy. Sequencing was performed on peripheral blood. The CDR3 DNA sequence: TGTGCCAGCAGCCAAGATCGCGGACTCCAAGAGACCCAGTACTTC. Translating it yields CASSQDRGLQETQYF.